Listed below are T cell receptor beta chains from one sample, sequenced in a study of cytomegalovirus exposure and HLA in healthy donors. Generated by immunoSEQ multiplex PCR, the TCRdb table keeps only in-frame clones and is missing some. The repertoire consists of about 68,000 clones, with roughly nine tenths occurring once and the leading ten covering about 3%. The sample comprised PBMCs. Receptors originate from a man aged 18 to 30 in good health and CMV-seronegative. CDR3s include the opening cysteine and the closing phenylalanine or tryptophan.

j_call | v_call | cdr3_aa
TRBJ1-5 | TRBV29-1 | CSVGSLGAGGNNQPQHF
TRBJ2-3 | TRBV5-1 | CASSLGVAGDSDTQYF
TRBJ2-5 | TRBV19 | CASSDQDRAARETQYF
TRBJ2-1 | TRBV9 | CASSVVAGVPKQFF
TRBJ1-2 | TRBV7-2 | CASSFGAYGYTF
TRBJ2-3 | TRBV28 | CVTGGLQDTQYF
TRBJ2-1 | TRBV30 | CAWSGTSGTFYNEQFF
TRBJ2-5 | TRBV11-2 | CASRSWTYQETQYF
TRBJ1-4 | TRBV7-9 | CASSFAGNEKLFF
TRBJ2-3 | TRBV21-1 | CASSKFEGTREYF
TRBJ2-7 | TRBV7-6 | CASSLALSEQYF
TRBJ2-7 | TRBV7-9 | CASSLELAGTSSYEQYF
TRBJ2-1 | TRBV5-6 | CASTLVASNIYNEQFF
TRBJ1-4 | TRBV30 | CAWSLRGEKLFF
TRBJ2-3 | TRBV5-1 | CASSGAASGASTDTQYF
TRBJ1-1 | TRBV28 | CASREVSGGTEAFF
TRBJ2-3 | TRBV27 | CASSLSPAGLIPDTQYF
TRBJ2-2 | TRBV7-3 | CASSSTGGNTGELFF
TRBJ2-2 | TRBV7-3 | CASSLGGENTGELFF
TRBJ1-1 | TRBV28 | CASTLPTGTFEAFF
TRBJ2-3 | TRBV28 | CASTSPFREAPIISTQYF
TRBJ1-4 | TRBV6-1 | CASSDRGATNEKLFF
TRBJ1-2 | TRBV18 | CASSPSFQGGYTF
TRBJ2-5 | TRBV11-2 | CASSLGAETQYF
TRBJ2-7 | TRBV19 | CASSILPGGLREQYF
TRBJ2-3 | TRBV5-1 | CASSSLRQGGVDTQYF
TRBJ2-7 | TRBV11-2 | CASSLSSGGAGVYEQYF
TRBJ2-3 | TRBV7-8 | CVGQGSTDTQYF
TRBJ1-1 | TRBV9 | CASSVVPSMNTEAFF
TRBJ1-1 | TRBV11-2 | CASSLVTGPLWTEAFF
TRBJ2-2 | TRBV7-2 | CASSLVSRDTGELFF
TRBJ2-5 | TRBV9 | CASSAGQNQETQYF
TRBJ1-2 | TRBV7-9 | CASSFSAAYYGYTF
TRBJ1-2 | TRBV28 | CASAPARQASYGYTF
TRBJ2-5 | TRBV18 | CASSRPTSGSQTQYF
TRBJ2-1 | TRBV18 | CASSPSGTRGYNEQFF
TRBJ2-3 | TRBV9 | CASSVGRTSGLTDTQYF
TRBJ1-5 | TRBV7-2 | CASSPEQNQPQHF
TRBJ2-1 | TRBV19 | CASNGGGTTYNEQFF
TRBJ2-1 | TRBV11-2 | CASSGSGGYNEQFF
TRBJ2-1 | TRBV28 | CASSLMGGNEQFF
TRBJ1-2 | TRBV28 | CASSFIFGTYYGYTF
TRBJ2-3 | TRBV19 | CASNRSLAGGPCTDTQYF
TRBJ2-7 | TRBV30 | CAWSYGLAGDEQYF
TRBJ1-5 | TRBV5-6 | CASRRAGDQPQHF
TRBJ2-5 | TRBV30 | CAWSDQLQETQYF